These 17 T cell receptor beta chains share one sample of origin, sequenced in a study of T cells in Graves' hyperthyroidism and ophthalmopathy. From RNA transcripts, TCR beta CDR3 regions were amplified. HTBI primers drove first-round RT-PCR of the TCR CDR3. Each CDR3 protein is one row after TCRdb ran MiXCR on the multiplex PCR reads. The table shows around 760,000 distinct CDR3 sequences, with just over 35% occurring only once. Sequencing input: blood. These receptors all come from a woman aged 35 to 49 with Graves' hyperthyroidism.

There are many counts of this clonotype. The J gene is TRBJ2-7, the V gene TRBV29-1, with D tentatively TRBD1 or TRBD2 (6 bases each). In germline, CDR1 is SQVTM, CDR2 ANQGSEA. This CDR3 has 15 residues. Trimming stripped 3 bases from V and 4 bases from J, with 19 bases between. This CDR3 is CSVEDSGGSRYEQYF. The CDR3 region has the DNA TGCAGCGTTGAGGACAGCGGAGGGTCCCGGTACGAGCAGTACTTC.

This clonotype was picked up many times. This chain links TRBV7-2 with TRBJ1-2; a weak D match, TRBD1 (5 bases). Trimming left V 4 bases short and J 4 bases short, with 16 bases between. CDR1 SGHTA and CDR2 FQGNSA come from the germline V gene. The CDR3 covers 15 residues. CDR3 residues: CASSSRTQGPYGYTF. DNA of the CDR3: TGTGCCAGCAGCTCCCGAACCCAGGGTCCCTATGGCTACACCTTC.

This clonotype was recorded many times. The CDR3 sequence is CASSTRVPYGYTF. In DNA form, the CDR3 reads TGTGCCAGCAGCACCAGGGTTCCCTATGGCTACACCTTC. The chain is built from TRBV7-9 and TRBJ1-2; tentative D call: TRBD1 (5 bases). Germline CDR1 is SEHNR and CDR2 is FQNEAQ (reference sequence). The CDR3 covers 13 residues. V lost 5 bases to trimming and J lost 4 bases, with 11 bases between them.

The genes are TRBV2 and TRBJ1-6, with TRBD1 matching over 7 bases. The CDR3 covers 14 residues. The V gene end was trimmed by 2 bases and the J gene end by 7 bases; junction bases not matched to a gene: 2. CDR1 is SNHLY, CDR2 FYNNEI, per germline. The CDR3 is CASSEYRGNSPLHF. The CDR3 DNA sequence: TGTGCCAGCAGTGAATACAGGGGCAATTCACCCCTCCACTTT. Filled out from reference TRBV2 and TRBJ1-6, the complete variable domain reads EPEVTQTPSHQVTQMGQEVILRCVPISNHLYFYWYRQILGQKVEFLVSFYNNEISEKSEIFDDQFSVERPDGSNFTLKIRSTKLEDSAMYFCASSEYRGNSPLHFGNGTRLTVT.

V is TRBV7-2 and J is TRBJ2-7, with 13 positions matching TRBD2. In germline, CDR1 is SGHTA, CDR2 FQGNSA. There are 15 residues in the CDR3. The V gene end was trimmed by 5 bases and the J gene end by 7 bases; junction bases not matched to a gene: 8. The CDR3 nucleotides are TGTGCCAGCAGCCCTGGACTAGCGGGGGCTAATGAGCAGTACTTC. It encodes CASSPGLAGANEQYF.

The V gene is TRBV19, the J gene TRBJ2-2, with D uncertain. The CDR3 is 16 residues long. V was pared by 3 bases and J by 0 bases, with 11 bases between. Germline assignment: CDR1 LNHDA and CDR2 SQIVND (reference sequence). CDR3 region: CASSILGKTNTGELFF. The CDR3, as DNA: TGTGCCAGTAGTATTTTGGGAAAAACGAACACCGGGGAGCTGTTTTTT.

V gene TRBV15 combines with J gene TRBJ2-7, with TRBD1 matching over 10 bases. This CDR3 comprises 15 residues. The germline V gene encodes CDR1 LNHNV and CDR2 YYDKDF (reference sequence). V dropped 5 bases and J dropped 2; count of bases not matched to a gene: 6. The CDR3 bases are TGTGCCACCAGCCCTGGACAGGGGGAGACCTACGAGCAGTACTTC. Residues: CATSPGQGETYEQYF.

This clonotype was observed at least ten times. V is TRBV19 and J is TRBJ1-5; tentative D call: TRBD1 (6 bases). Trimming removed 5 bases from V and 1 base from J, with 6 bases in between. This CDR3 is 13 amino acids long. Germline V CDR1 and CDR2: LNHDA, SQIVND (reference sequence). The CDR3, as DNA: TGTGCCAGTAGTGGACAGAGCAATCAGCCCCAGCATTTT. It specifies CASSGQSNQPQHF.

This clonotype was detected many times. V gene TRBV10-3 combines with J gene TRBJ2-2; perhaps TRBD1 as D (6 bases). The V gene's germline CDR1 is ENHRY and CDR2 SYGVKD. V shed 2 bases and J shed 5 bases, with 15 bases lying between them. This CDR3 has 16 amino acids. CDR3 sequence reads: CAISERQGPGTGELFF. CDR3 DNA: TGTGCCATCAGTGAGCGTCAGGGGCCCGGGACCGGGGAGCTGTTTTTT.

This clonotype was seen only a few times. The chain joins TRBV6-5 to TRBJ1-5; tentatively, D is TRBD1 (6 bases). CDR1 MNHEY and CDR2 SVGAGI come from the germline V gene. The CDR3 is made up of 16 amino acids. V was pared by 6 bases and J by 7 bases, with 22 bases between. The DNA for the CDR3 is TGTGCCAGCAGCCCAACCGGTCGGGGGGCGCGGCAGCCCCAGCATTTT. Its translation is CASSPTGRGARQPQHF.

The J gene is TRBJ1-2, the V gene TRBV10-3, with D perhaps TRBD1 (5 bases). Trimming took 2 bases from V and 5 from J, leaving 12 bases between them. Germline CDR1 reads ENHRY; CDR2 reads SYGVKD. There are 14 residues in the CDR3. In nucleotides, the CDR3 is TGTGCCATCAGTGAGGGGGGTACCTATTATGGCTACACCTTC. Translation: CAISEGGTYYGYTF.

The V call is TRBV6-5, the J call TRBJ2-5; D ambiguous. This CDR3 contains 13 residues. V was cut by 4 bases and J by 5 bases, with 11 bases left in between. CDR1 MNHEY and CDR2 SVGAGI come from the germline V gene. The CDR3 sequence: CASSLEVPETQYF. The CDR3 nucleotides read TGTGCCAGCAGTTTAGAGGTTCCGGAGACCCAGTACTTC.

The gene calls are TRBV19 and TRBJ1-4, with D possibly being TRBD1 (6 bases). The CDR3 totals 14 residues. V lost 8 bases to trimming and J lost 4 bases, with 14 bases between them. CDR1 is LNHDA and CDR2 is SQIVND in the germline V gene (reference sequence). The CDR3 DNA sequence: TGTGCCAGTGAAAAGGGGACACATAATGAAAAACTGTTTTTT. Its translation is CASEKGTHNEKLFF.

This clonotype appeared a few times. V gene TRBV4-3 combines with J gene TRBJ2-5; 7 nucleotides align to TRBD1. The CDR3 runs to 15 residues. The V gene end was trimmed by 1 base and the J gene end by 4 bases; junction bases not matched to a gene: 6. The germline V gene has CDR1 LGHNA and CDR2 YSLEER. CDR3 region: CASSQGDSLAETQYF. The DNA for the CDR3 is TGCGCCAGCAGCCAAGGGGACAGCTTGGCAGAGACCCAGTACTTC.

The V gene is TRBV28, the J gene TRBJ1-6; no clear D gene. The CDR3 runs to 15 residues. The germline V gene encodes CDR1 MDHEN and CDR2 SYDVKM. V lost 6 bases to trimming and J lost 5 bases, with 14 bases between them. Here the CDR3 DNA reads TGTGCCAGCAGGACACTGGATCAAAATAATTCACCCCTCCACTTT. This encodes CASRTLDQNNSPLHF.

The genes are TRBV10-3 and TRBJ2-7; D gene uncertain. With the DNA end fitting TRBJ2-1 better, the J assignment may be wrong. The CDR3 has 12 residues. The germline V gene encodes CDR1 ENHRY and CDR2 SYGVKD. CDR3 DNA sequence: TGTGCCATCAGGAGAGTAGACGATGAGCAGTTCTTC. It translates to CAIRRVDDEQFF.

Concerning this clonotype itself: The junction and the germline gene differ at one end; a read error may be behind it. The chain uses TRBV7-4 and TRBJ2-2; no clear D gene. The CDR3 length is 12 residues. Per germline, CDR1 SGHVT and CDR2 SQSDAQ. The CDR3 here is CASSQVFGELFF. The CDR3 bases are TGCGCCAGCAGCCAAGTTTTCGGGGAGCTGTTTTTT.